One and the same sample provided the 13 T cell receptor beta chains below, sequenced in a study of technical replicates of blood from several donors. Libraries were prepared by immunoSEQ multiplex PCR; TCRdb keeps only in-frame clonotypes and omits some of them. The sample records tens of thousands of clones, more than 85% being singletons. The sample consisted of PBMCs. These receptors came from a human donor in good health. Some clones in this sample may be carry-over from other donors' samples.

This chain joins TRBV11-2 and TRBJ2-3; D unclear. Germline V CDR1 and CDR2: SGHAT, FQNNGV. Trimming took 8 bases from V and 3 from J, leaving 3 bases between them. This CDR3 contains 10 residues. CDR3 residues: CASSTDTQYF. The CDR3 region has the DNA TGTGCCAGCTCGACAGATACGCAGTATTTT.

The J gene is TRBJ1-2, the V gene TRBV4-3; no definite D call. Trimming pared 1 base from V and 4 bases from J, leaving 25 bases between. Germline CDR1 LGHNA, CDR2 YSLEER. The CDR3 totals 19 residues. CDR3 sequence reads: CASSQALGRLITQPYGYTF. In DNA form, the CDR3 reads TGCGCCAGCAGCCAAGCCCTGGGGAGACTGATCACTCAACCCTATGGCTACACCTTC.

This clone was counted only a few times. The J gene is TRBJ1-1, the V gene TRBV30, with D unresolved. Trimming took off 3 bases at V and 1 base at J, with 12 bases between the two ends. Germline lookup yields CDR1 GTSNPN and CDR2 SVGIG (reference sequence). The CDR3 is made up of 14 amino acids. The CDR3 here is CAWSLQVSNTEAFF. The DNA of the CDR3 is TGTGCCTGGAGCTTACAAGTTTCGAACACTGAAGCTTTCTTT.

The sample holds a few counts of this clone. The J gene is TRBJ1-1, the V gene TRBV18; possible D gene TRBD1, 5 bases. Per germline, CDR1 KGHSH and CDR2 LQKENI. The length of the CDR3 is 15 residues. Trimming stripped 6 bases from V and 5 bases from J, with 19 bases between. The CDR3 DNA reads as TGTGCCAGCTCTCCGGTTTCACAACGGGGGACTGAAGCTTTCTTT. This translates into CASSPVSQRGTEAFF. The variable domain in full, with the rest retrieved from reference TRBV18 and TRBJ1-1, is NAGVMQNPRHLVRRRGQEARLRCSPMKGHSHVYWYRQLPEEGLKFMVYLQKENIIDESGMPKERFSAEFPKEGPSILRIQQVVRGDSAAYFCASSPVSQRGTEAFFGQGTRLTVV.

The chain employs TRBV6-5 and TRBJ1-1; maybe TRBD1 (6 bases). Germline values: CDR1 MNHEY, CDR2 SVGAGI. The CDR3 loop spans 15 amino acids. Trimming took off 7 bases at V and 3 bases at J, with 18 bases between the two ends. CDR3 nucleotides: TGTGCCAGCAATCCCGGGGGGCGCCTTTACACTGAAGCTTTCTTT. It specifies CASNPGGRLYTEAFF.

V gene TRBV19 combines with J gene TRBJ2-1; TRBD1 matches at 7 bases. The CDR3 totals 16 residues. From germline, CDR1 is LNHDA and CDR2 SQIVND (reference sequence). V shed 6 bases, J shed 0 bases, and the junction held 8 bases outside the gene matches. This chain's CDR3 is CASRGDSYLSYNEQFF. The CDR3 bases are TGTGCCAGTAGGGGGGACAGCTACCTCTCCTACAATGAGCAGTTCTTC. The complete variable domain, with remaining parts taken from reference TRBV19 and TRBJ2-1, reads DGGITQSPKYLFRKEGQNVTLSCEQNLNHDAMYWYRQDPGQGLRLIYYSQIVNDFQKGDIAEGYSVSREKKESFPLTVTSAQKNPTAFYLCASRGDSYLSYNEQFFGPGTRLTVL.

By share of the sample, this clone is medium-sized. The chain joins TRBV4-2 to TRBJ2-7; the D is unclear. Germline V gene sequence: CDR1 LGHNA, CDR2 YNFKEQ. The CDR3 is 15 amino acids. Trimming stripped 1 base from V and 0 bases from J, with 10 bases between. This CDR3 is CASSQAPDSSYEQYF. The CDR3 DNA is TGTGCCAGCAGCCAAGCTCCAGATTCCTCCTACGAGCAGTACTTC.

CDR3 nucleotide sequence: TGTGCCAGCAGTTATATATGGGCAGGGCTTCAGCCCCAGCATTTT. This encodes CASSYIWAGLQPQHF. The chain couples TRBV6-5 to TRBJ1-5; possible D gene TRBD1, 5 bases. This CDR3 spans 15 amino acids. The germline CDR1 and CDR2 sequences are MNHEY and SVGAGI. V shed 3 bases and J shed 6 bases, with 15 bases lying between them.

The chain carries TRBV4-2 and TRBJ1-3, with TRBD1 identical over 7 bases. V lost 5 bases to trimming and J lost 2 bases; unmatched junction nucleotides: 6. Germline CDR1 and CDR2: LGHNA and YNFKEQ. The CDR3 has 15 amino acids. The CDR3 protein is CASSASGQAGNTIYF. The DNA of the CDR3 is TGTGCCAGCAGCGCCTCCGGACAGGCTGGAAACACCATATATTTT.

V and J are TRBV6-5 and TRBJ2-7; D gene uncertain. Germline assignment: CDR1 MNHEY and CDR2 SVGAGI. The CDR3 length is 15 residues. The germline V and J ends were trimmed by 2 bases and 0 bases, with 11 bases remaining between them. The CDR3 spells CASSYTTVSSYEQYF. CDR3 DNA: TGTGCCAGCAGTTACACGACTGTGAGCTCCTACGAGCAGTACTTC.

J is TRBJ2-7 and V is TRBV6-6; 10 bases map to TRBD1. The J segment lost 0 bases and the V segment lost 7 bases, leaving 6 bases of the junction unmatched. CDR3 length: 15 amino acids. Germline assignment: CDR1 MNHNY and CDR2 SVGAGI (reference sequence). In DNA form, the CDR3 reads TGTGCCAGCAAGACAGGGGGCTTCTTCTCCTACGAGCAGTACTTC. Translated: CASKTGGFFSYEQYF.

J is TRBJ2-7 and V is TRBV7-2, with TRBD2 matching 11 bases. Looked up from germline, CDR1 is SGHTA and CDR2 is FQGNSA. V was clipped by 5 bases and J by 6 bases; unmatched bases: 12. CDR3 size: 16 residues. The CDR3 DNA reads TGTGCCAGCAGCCAGTTCGTGGGGCTAGCGGGGGGCGAGCAGTACTTC. This codes for CASSQFVGLAGGEQYF.

The genes are TRBV29-1 and TRBJ1-2, with a possible D match to TRBD1 (6 bases). In germline, CDR1 is SQVTM, CDR2 ANQGSEA. Trimming stripped 2 bases from V and 7 bases from J, with 20 bases between. This CDR3 spans 15 amino acids. DNA of the CDR3: TGCAGCGTTGAATATGTCGGGGGGCCGTCAGGTGGCTACACCTTC. Amino acids: CSVEYVGGPSGGYTF.